The following is a T cell receptor beta chain sequence with its context. Its specificity is unknown. Generated by immunoSEQ multiplex PCR, the TCRdb table keeps only in-frame clones and is missing some. This table has fewer than 80,000 clones, 75% to 90% appearing once. This sample stems from a study of radiation and T cells in renal cell carcinoma. Indicated time point: blood 4 weeks post-SBRT, at nephrectomy. Treatment reported: 15 Gy SBRT to primary tumor, nephrectomy 4 weeks later. Nephrectomy followed 15 Gy stereotactic body radiation by 4 weeks. Radiation-treated patients gave blood at baseline, week 2 and week 4. The study, taken as a whole, reports: In blood, top tumor clones expanded by 2 weeks, shrinking by 4.

The germline V gene has CDR1 SGHTA and CDR2 FQGTGA. This CDR3 is 16 amino acids long. V was clipped by 1 base and J by 2 bases, with 14 bases between them. This TCR derives from a woman aged 60-75 years with renal cell carcinoma. Source: blood, taken from a patient whose treatment included radiotherapy and nephrectomy. The chain recombines TRBV7-3 with TRBJ1-2, with a weak D call TRBD1 (6 bases). The CDR3 sequence: CASSLNAGGANYGYTF. Written as DNA, the CDR3 is TGTGCCAGCAGCTTAAACGCGGGGGGCGCGAACTATGGCTACACCTTC. The full variable domain, its missing parts supplied by reference TRBV7-3 and TRBJ1-2, is GAGVSQTPSNKVTEKGKYVELRCDPISGHTALYWYRQSLGQGPEFLIYFQGTGAADDSGLPNDRFFAVRPEGSVSTLKIQRTERGDSAVYLCASSLNAGGANYGYTFGSGTRLTVV.